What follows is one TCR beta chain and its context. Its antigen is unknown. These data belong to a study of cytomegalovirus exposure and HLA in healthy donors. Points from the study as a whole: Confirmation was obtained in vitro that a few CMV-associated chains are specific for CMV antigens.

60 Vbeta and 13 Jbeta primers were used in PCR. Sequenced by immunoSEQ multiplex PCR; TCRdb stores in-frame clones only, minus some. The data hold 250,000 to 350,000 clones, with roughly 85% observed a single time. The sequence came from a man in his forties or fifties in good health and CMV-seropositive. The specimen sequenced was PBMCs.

In DNA, the CDR3 is TGTGCCAGCAGAACTAGCGACCCCACAGATACGCAGTATTTT. Amino acid sequence: CASRTSDPTDTQYF. This chain joins TRBV28 and TRBJ2-3, with 7 bases lining up with TRBD2. J gave up 2 bases and V 6 bases, and 5 bases lay outside the gene matches. Germline CDR1 is MDHEN and CDR2 is SYDVKM. This CDR3 region has 14 residues.